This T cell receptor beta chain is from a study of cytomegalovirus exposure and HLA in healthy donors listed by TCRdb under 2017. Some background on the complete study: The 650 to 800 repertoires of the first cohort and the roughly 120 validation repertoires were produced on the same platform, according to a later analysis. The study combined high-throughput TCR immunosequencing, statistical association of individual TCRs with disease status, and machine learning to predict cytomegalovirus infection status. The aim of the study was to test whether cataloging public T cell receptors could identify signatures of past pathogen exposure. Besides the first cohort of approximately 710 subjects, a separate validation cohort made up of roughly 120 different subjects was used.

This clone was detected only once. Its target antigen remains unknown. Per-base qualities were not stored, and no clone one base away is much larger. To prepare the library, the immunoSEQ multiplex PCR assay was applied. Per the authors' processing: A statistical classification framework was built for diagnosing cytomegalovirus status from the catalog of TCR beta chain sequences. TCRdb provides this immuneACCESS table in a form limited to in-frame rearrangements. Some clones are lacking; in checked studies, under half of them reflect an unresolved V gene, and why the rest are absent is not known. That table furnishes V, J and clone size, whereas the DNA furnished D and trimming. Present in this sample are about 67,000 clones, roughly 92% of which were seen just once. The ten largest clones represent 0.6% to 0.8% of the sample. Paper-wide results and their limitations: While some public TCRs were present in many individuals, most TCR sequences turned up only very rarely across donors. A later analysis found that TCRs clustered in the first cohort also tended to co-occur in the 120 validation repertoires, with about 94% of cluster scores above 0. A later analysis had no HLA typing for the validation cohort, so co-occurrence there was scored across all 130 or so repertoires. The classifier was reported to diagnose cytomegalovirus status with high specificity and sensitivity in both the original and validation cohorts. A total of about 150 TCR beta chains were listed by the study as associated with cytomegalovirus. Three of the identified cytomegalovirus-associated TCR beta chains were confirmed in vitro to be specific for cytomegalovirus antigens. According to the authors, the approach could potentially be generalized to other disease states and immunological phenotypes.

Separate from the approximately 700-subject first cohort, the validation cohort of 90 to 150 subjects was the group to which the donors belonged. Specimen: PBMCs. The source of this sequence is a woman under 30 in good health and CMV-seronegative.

The nucleotide sequence is given as TGTGCCACCAGCAGTAGGCTAGCGGGGATGGTAGATACGCAGTATTTT. This translates into CATSSRLAGMVDTQYF. Recombination linked TRBV15 to TRBJ2-3, with 9 bases in between that match TRBD2. Reading the germline V gene (reference sequence) gives CDR1 LNHNV and CDR2 YYDKDF. The CDR3 goes from the cysteine to the phenylalanine over 16 residues. Only the CDR3 DNA is retained, 48 bases long and in frame from the first base. Here V drops 3 bases and J drops 5 bases, and the junction holds 9 bases not matched to any gene.